This TCR beta chain was captured in a study of T cells in localized non-small cell lung cancer. This table comes from immunoSEQ multiplex PCR, and its TCRdb copy is limited to in-frame clones, with some not included. The table shows about 92,000 clones, with about nine tenths occurring only once. Looked up from germline, CDR1 is SGHDN and CDR2 is FVKESK. The V end lost 3 bases, the J end lost 10 bases, and 12 bases lay between the germline ends. The CDR3 length is 12 residues. The chain joins TRBV14 to TRBJ1-1; D is ambiguous. Sequencing was performed on PBMCs, taken before any cancer treatment. The TCR was taken from a woman aged 35 to 70 with stage II squamous cell lung carcinoma. Here the CDR3 DNA reads TGTGCCAGCAGCCAGTTGGGCCTAGCAGCTTTCTTT. As protein: CASSQLGLAAFF.